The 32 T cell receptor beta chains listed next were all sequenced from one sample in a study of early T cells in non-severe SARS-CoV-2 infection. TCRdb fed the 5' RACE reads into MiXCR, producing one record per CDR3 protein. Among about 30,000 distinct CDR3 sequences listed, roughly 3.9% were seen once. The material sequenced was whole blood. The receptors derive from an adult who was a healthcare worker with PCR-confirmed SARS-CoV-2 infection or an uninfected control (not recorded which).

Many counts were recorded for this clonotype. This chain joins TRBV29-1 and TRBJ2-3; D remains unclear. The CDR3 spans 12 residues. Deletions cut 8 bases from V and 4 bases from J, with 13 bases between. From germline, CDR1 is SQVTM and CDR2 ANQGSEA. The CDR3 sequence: CSSKPSADTQYF. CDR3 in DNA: TGCAGCTCAAAACCCTCGGCAGATACGCAGTATTTT.

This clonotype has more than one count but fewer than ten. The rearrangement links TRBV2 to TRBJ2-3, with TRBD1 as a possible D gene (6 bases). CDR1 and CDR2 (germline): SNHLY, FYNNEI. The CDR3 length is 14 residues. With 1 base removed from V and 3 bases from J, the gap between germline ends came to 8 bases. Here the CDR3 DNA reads TGTGCCAGCAGTGAAGGTCAGGGGACAGATACGCAGTATTTT. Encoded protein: CASSEGQGTDTQYF.

This CDR3 reads CASSLTGTRGDTQYF. The CDR3 nucleotides are TGTGCCAGCAGCTTAACCGGGACTAGAGGGGATACGCAGTATTTT. This sequence joins TRBV7-3 and TRBJ2-3, with TRBD2 matching 8 bases. Germline CDR1 and CDR2: SGHTA and FQGTGA. The junction had 5 bases not matched to a gene; V was cut back by 0 bases and J by 6 bases. The CDR3 has 15 amino acids.

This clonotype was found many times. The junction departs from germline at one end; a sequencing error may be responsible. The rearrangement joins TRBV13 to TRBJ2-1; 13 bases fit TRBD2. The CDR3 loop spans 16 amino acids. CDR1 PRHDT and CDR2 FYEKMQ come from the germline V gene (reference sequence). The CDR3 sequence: CASSLGLAGAYNEQFF. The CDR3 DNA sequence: TGTGCCAGCAGCCTAGGACTAGCGGGAGCTTACAATGAGCAGTTCTTC.

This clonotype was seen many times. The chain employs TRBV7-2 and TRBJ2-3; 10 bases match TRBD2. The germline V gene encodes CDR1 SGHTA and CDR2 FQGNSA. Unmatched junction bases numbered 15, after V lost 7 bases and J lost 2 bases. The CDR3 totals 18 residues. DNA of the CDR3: TGTGCCAGCACGGGAGGAATGGAACTAGCGGGGACCACAGATACGCAGTATTTT. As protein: CASTGGMELAGTTDTQYF.

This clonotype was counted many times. Written as DNA, the CDR3 is TGTGCCAGTAGTAGACCACGAGCCGGGACTAGCGGGACCGAGCAGTACTTC. Protein: CASSRPRAGTSGTEQYF. The chain is built from TRBV19 and TRBJ2-7, with 13 bases that match TRBD2. In germline, CDR1 is LNHDA, CDR2 SQIVND (reference sequence). The ends lost 4 bases at V and 6 bases at J; junction bases unmatched: 12. The CDR3 runs to 17 residues.

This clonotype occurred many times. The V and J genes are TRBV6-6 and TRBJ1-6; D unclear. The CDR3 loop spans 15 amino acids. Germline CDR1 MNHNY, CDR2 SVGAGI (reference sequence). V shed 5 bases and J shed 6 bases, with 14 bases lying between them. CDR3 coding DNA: TGTGCCAGCAGTCCGGGAAAAGTGCTTAATTCACCCCTCCACTTT. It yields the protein CASSPGKVLNSPLHF.

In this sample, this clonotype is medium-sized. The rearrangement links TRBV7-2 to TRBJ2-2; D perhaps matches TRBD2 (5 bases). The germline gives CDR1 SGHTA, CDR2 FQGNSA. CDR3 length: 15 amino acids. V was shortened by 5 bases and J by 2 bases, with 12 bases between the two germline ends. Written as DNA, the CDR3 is TGTGCCAGCAGCCGGGGTGGAGTAAACACCGGGGAGCTGTTTTTT. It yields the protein CASSRGGVNTGELFF.

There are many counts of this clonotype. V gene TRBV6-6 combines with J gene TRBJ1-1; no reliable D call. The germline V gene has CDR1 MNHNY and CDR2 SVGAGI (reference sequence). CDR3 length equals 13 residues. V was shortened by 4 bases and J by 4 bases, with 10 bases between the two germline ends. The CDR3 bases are TGTGCCAGCAGTTTCTATGGGGTCACTGAAGCTTTCTTT. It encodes CASSFYGVTEAFF.

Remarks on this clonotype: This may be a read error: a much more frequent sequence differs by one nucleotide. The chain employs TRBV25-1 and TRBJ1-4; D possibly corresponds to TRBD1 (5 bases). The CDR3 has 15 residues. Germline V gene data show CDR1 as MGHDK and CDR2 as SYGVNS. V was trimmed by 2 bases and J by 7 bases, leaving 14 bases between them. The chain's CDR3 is CASSEVGRGVEKLFF. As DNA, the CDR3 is TGTGCCAGCAGTGAAGTGGGGCGAGGAGTTGAAAAACTGTTTTTT.

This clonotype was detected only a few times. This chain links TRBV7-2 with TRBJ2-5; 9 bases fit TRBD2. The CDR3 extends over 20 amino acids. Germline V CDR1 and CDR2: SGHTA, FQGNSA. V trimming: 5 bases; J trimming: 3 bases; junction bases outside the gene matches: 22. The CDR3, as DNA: TGTGCCAGCAGCGCCTCCTTGGGGCGGGGGGGCTTTAACCGAAAAGAGACCCAGTACTTC. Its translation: CASSASLGRGGFNRKETQYF. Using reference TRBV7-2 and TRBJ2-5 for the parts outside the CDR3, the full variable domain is GAGVSQSPSNKVTEKGKDVELRCDPISGHTALYWYRQSLGQGLEFLIYFQGNSAPDKSGLPSDRFSAERTGGSVSTLTIQRTQQEDSAVYLCASSASLGRGGFNRKETQYFGPGTRLLVL.

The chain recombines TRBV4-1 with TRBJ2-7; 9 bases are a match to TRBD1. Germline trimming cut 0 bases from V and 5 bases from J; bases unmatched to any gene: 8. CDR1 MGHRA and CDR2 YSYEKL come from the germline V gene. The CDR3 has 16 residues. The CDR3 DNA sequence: TGCGCCAGCAGCCAAGAGTCAACAGGGGGCATCGACGAGCAGTACTTC. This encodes CASSQESTGGIDEQYF.

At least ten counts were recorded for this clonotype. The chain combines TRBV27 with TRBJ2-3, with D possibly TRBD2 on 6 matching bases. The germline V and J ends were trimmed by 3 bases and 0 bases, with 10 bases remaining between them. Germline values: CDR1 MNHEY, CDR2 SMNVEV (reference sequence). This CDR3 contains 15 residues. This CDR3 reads CASSFSGTSTDTQYF. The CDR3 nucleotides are TGTGCCAGCAGTTTTTCGGGGACTAGCACAGATACGCAGTATTTT.

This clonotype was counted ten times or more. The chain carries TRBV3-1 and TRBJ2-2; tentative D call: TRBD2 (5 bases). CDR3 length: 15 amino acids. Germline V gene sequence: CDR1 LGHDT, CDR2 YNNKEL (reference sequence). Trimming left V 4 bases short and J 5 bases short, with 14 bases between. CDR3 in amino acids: CASSLGRGETGELFF. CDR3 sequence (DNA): TGTGCCAGCAGCCTCGGCCGGGGTGAGACCGGGGAGCTGTTTTTT.

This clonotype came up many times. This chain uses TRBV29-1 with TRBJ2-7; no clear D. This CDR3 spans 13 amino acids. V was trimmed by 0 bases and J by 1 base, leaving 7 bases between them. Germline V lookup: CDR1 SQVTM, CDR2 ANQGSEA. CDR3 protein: CSVEDPVSYEQYF. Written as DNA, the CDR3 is TGCAGCGTTGAAGACCCCGTGTCCTACGAGCAGTACTTC.

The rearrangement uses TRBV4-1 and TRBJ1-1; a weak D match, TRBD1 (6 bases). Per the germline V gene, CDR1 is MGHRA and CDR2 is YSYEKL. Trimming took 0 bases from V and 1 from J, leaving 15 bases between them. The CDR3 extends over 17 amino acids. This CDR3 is CASSQDPGVLGNTEAFF. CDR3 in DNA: TGCGCCAGCAGCCAAGATCCAGGGGTTCTGGGGAACACTGAAGCTTTCTTT.

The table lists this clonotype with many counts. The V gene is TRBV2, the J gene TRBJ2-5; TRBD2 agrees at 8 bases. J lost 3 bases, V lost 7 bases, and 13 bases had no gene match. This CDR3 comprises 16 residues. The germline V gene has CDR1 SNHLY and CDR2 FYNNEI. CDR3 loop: CASTNHWPAGEETQYF. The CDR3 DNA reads TGTGCCAGCACCAACCACTGGCCAGCGGGGGAAGAGACCCAGTACTTC. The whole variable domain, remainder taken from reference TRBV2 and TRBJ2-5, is EPEVTQTPSHQVTQMGQEVILRCVPISNHLYFYWYRQILGQKVEFLVSFYNNEISEKSEIFDDQFSVERPDGSNFTLKIRSTKLEDSAMYFCASTNHWPAGEETQYFGPGTRLLVL.

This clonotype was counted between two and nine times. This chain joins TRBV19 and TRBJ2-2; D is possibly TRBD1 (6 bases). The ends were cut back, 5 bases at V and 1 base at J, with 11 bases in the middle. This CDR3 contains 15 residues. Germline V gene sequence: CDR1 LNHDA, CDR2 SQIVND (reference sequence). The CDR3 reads CASSPGHLNTGELFF. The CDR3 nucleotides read TGTGCCAGTAGTCCGGGACATCTGAACACCGGGGAGCTGTTTTTT.

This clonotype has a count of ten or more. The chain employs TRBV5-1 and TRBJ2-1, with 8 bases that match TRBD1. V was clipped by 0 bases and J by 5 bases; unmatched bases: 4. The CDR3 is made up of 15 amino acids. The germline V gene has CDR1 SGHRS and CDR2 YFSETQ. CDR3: CASSLDGQGHNEQFF. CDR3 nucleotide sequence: TGCGCCAGCAGCTTGGATGGACAGGGTCACAATGAGCAGTTCTTC.

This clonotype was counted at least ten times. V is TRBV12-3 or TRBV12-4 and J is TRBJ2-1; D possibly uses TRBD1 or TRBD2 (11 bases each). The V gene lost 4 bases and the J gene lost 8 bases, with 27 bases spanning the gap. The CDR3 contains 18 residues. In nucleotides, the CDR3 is TGTGCCAGCAGTTCGGACAGGGGGCGAACTAGCGGGAGCTATGAGCAGTTCTTC. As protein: CASSSDRGRTSGSYEQFF.

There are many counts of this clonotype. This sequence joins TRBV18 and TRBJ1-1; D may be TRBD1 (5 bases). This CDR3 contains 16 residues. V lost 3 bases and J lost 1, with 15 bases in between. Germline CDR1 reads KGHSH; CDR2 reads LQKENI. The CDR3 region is CASSPSTGVANTEAFF. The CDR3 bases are TGTGCCAGCTCACCTAGCACAGGTGTCGCGAACACTGAAGCTTTCTTT.

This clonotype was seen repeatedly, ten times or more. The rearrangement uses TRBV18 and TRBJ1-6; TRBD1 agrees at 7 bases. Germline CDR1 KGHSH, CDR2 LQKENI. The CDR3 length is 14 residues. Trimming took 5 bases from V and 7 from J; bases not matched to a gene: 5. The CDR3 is CASSSDRQNSPLHF. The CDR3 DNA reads TGTGCCAGCTCATCGGACAGGCAAAATTCACCCCTCCACTTT. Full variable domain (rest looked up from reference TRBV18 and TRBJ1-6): NAGVMQNPRHLVRRRGQEARLRCSPMKGHSHVYWYRQLPEEGLKFMVYLQKENIIDESGMPKERFSAEFPKEGPSILRIQQVVRGDSAAYFCASSSDRQNSPLHFGNGTRLTVT.

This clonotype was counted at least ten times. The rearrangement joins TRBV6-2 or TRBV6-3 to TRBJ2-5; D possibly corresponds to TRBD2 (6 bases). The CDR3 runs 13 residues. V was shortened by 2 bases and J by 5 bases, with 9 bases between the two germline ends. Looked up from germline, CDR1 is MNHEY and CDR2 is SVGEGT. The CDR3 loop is CASSYRAGETQYF. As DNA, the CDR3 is TGTGCCAGCAGTTACCGGGCGGGGGAGACCCAGTACTTC.

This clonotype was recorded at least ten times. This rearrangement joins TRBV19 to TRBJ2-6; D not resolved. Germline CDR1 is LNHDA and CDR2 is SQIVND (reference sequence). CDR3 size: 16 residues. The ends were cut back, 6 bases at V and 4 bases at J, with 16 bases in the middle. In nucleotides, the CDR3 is TGTGCCAGTAGGCAGACGAACGTGCCCGGGGCCAACGTCCTGACTTTC. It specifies CASRQTNVPGANVLTF.

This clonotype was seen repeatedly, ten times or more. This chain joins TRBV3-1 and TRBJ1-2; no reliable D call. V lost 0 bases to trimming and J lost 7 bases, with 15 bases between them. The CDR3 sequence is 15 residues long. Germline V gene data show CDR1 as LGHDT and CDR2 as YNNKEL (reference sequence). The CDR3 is CASSQEFRDLRGYTF. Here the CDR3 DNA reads TGTGCCAGCAGCCAAGAGTTCAGAGACCTGCGTGGCTACACCTTC.

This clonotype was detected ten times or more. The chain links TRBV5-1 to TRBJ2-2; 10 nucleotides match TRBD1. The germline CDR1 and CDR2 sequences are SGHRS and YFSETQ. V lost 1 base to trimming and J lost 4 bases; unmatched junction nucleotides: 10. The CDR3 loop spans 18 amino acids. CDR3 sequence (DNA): TGCGCCAGCAGCTTGTATTCCCTCTGGGACAGGGGCACCGGGGAGCTGTTTTTT. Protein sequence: CASSLYSLWDRGTGELFF.

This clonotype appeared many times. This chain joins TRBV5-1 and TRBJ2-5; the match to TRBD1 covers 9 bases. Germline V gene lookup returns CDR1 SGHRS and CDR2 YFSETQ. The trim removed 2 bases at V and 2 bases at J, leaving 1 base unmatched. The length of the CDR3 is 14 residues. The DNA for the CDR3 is TGCGCCAGCAGCTTCGGACAGGGGCAAGAGACCCAGTACTTC. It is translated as CASSFGQGQETQYF.

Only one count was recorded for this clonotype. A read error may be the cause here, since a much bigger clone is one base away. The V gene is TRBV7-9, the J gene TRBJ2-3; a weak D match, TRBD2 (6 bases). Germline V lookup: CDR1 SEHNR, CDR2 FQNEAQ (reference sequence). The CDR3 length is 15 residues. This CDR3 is CASSSREEGTDTPYF. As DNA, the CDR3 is TGTGCCAGCAGCTCCAGGGAGGAAGGCACAGATACGCCGTATTTT.

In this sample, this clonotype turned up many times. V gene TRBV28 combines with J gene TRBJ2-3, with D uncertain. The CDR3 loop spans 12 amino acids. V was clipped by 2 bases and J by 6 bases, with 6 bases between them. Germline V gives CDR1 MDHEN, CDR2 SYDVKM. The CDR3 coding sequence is TGTGCCAGCAGTTTAACGTTGGATACGCAGTATTTT. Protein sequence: CASSLTLDTQYF.

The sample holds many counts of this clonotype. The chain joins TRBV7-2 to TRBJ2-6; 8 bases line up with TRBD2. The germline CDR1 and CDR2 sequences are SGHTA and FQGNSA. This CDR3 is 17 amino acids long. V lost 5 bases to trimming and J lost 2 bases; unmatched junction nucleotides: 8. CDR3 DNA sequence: TGTGCCAGCAGCCCCCGGGGGGGCCAGACTGGGGCCAACGTCCTGACTTTC. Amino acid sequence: CASSPRGGQTGANVLTF.

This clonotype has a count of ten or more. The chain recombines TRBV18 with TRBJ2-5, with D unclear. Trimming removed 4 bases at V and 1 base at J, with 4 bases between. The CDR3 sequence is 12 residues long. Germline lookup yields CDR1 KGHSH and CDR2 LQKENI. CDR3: CASSRPQETQYF. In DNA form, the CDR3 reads TGTGCCAGCTCACGCCCCCAAGAGACCCAGTACTTC.

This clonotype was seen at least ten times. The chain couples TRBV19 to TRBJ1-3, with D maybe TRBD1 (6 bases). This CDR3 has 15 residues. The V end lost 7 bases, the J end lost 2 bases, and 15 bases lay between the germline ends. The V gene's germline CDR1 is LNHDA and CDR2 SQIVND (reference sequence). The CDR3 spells CASTTPGGPGNTIYF. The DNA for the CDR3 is TGTGCCAGTACCACCCCCGGGGGGCCTGGAAACACCATATATTTT.